Following are 10 T cell receptor beta chains from one sample sequenced in a study of shared clonotypes between healthy human individuals. The protocol was immunoSEQ multiplex PCR, while the TCRdb copy is restricted to in-frame clones and leaves out a portion. The repertoire includes 2,100,000 or so clones, roughly 95% of them detected once, and less than 0.15% sits in the top ten. Material: naive CD4+ T cells sorted from blood. Stated subset: CD45RA+ positively selected. These receptor sequences come from a man between 18 and 35 years old in good health.

The chain joins TRBV7-3 to TRBJ1-5, with TRBD1 matching 8 bases. This CDR3 spans 14 amino acids. Unmatched junction bases numbered 1, after V lost 4 bases and J lost 2 bases. Germline CDR1 SGHTA, CDR2 FQGTGA. CDR3 DNA: TGTGCCAGCAGCTCGACAGGGGGCAATCAGCCCCAGCATTTT. The encoded protein is CASSSTGGNQPQHF.

The chain is built from TRBV18 and TRBJ1-4; a possible D gene is TRBD1 (5 bases). Germline CDR1 is KGHSH and CDR2 is LQKENI. Trimming cost V 1 base and J 5 bases, with 8 bases left between them. This CDR3 is 14 amino acids long. The CDR3 spells CASSPRQKNEKLFF. The CDR3 DNA follows: TGTGCCAGCTCACCACGACAGAAGAATGAAAAACTGTTTTTT.

The CDR3 region is CSVVLAGVLYEQYF. The CDR3 DNA reads TGCAGCGTTGTCCTAGCGGGTGTTCTGTACGAGCAGTACTTC. The J gene is TRBJ2-7, the V gene TRBV29-1, with 8 bases aligning to TRBD2. The CDR3 length is 14 residues. Trimming cost V 4 bases and J 4 bases; bases outside gene matches: 9. Germline loops: CDR1 SQVTM, CDR2 ANQGSEA.

The CDR3, as DNA: TGTGCCAGCAGTCGTATCGGGGGAAACTATGGCTACACCTTC. This translates into CASSRIGGNYGYTF. V is TRBV25-1 and J is TRBJ1-2, with D possibly being TRBD1 (5 bases). The V and J ends lost 5 bases and 2 bases respectively, with 12 bases between them. The CDR3 consists of 14 residues. The germline V gene has CDR1 MGHDK and CDR2 SYGVNS.

The rearrangement joins TRBV27 to TRBJ1-1, with 9 bases fitting TRBD1. The J segment lost 10 bases and the V segment lost 0 bases, leaving 3 bases of the junction unmatched. Germline lookup yields CDR1 MNHEY and CDR2 SMNVEV (reference sequence). The CDR3 has 13 residues. The CDR3 nucleotides read TGTGCCAGCAGTTTATCGGGGGGACAGGGAGCTTTCTTT. Protein sequence: CASSLSGGQGAFF.

Comment on this clone: This CDR3 is also generated by other DNA sequences in the sample. CDR3 region: CASSSLDTQYF. Written as DNA, the CDR3 is TGCGCCAGCAGCTCTTTAGATACGCAGTATTTT. V usage is TRBV5-1 and J usage is TRBJ2-3; D is uncertain. V shed 3 bases and J shed 5 bases, with 4 bases lying between them. Looked up from germline, CDR1 is SGHRS and CDR2 is YFSETQ. This CDR3 has 11 residues.

The chain carries TRBV7-9 and TRBJ2-7; D is undetermined. There are 14 residues in the CDR3. The germline gives CDR1 SEHNR, CDR2 FQNEAQ (reference sequence). V was trimmed by 4 bases and J by 0 bases, leaving 10 bases between them. The CDR3 nucleotides read TGTGCCAGCAGCTCGGACGGAACCTCCTACGAGCAGTACTTC. Translation gives CASSSDGTSYEQYF.

The rearrangement joins TRBV28 to TRBJ2-5, with D maybe TRBD1 (6 bases). Germline V CDR1 and CDR2: MDHEN, SYDVKM. Deletions cut 4 bases from V and 2 bases from J, with 14 bases between. The CDR3 is made up of 15 amino acids. The CDR3 bases are TGTGCCAGCAGTTCGTACCCAGGACAGCAAGAGACCCAGTACTTC. This encodes CASSSYPGQQETQYF.

On this clone itself: Other DNA sequences of this sample code for an identical CDR3. The chain carries TRBV5-1 and TRBJ1-5, with D maybe TRBD1 (6 bases). CDR3 length: 15 amino acids. Trimming shortened V by 0 bases and J by 1 base, and 8 bases separated the two germline ends. Germline lookup yields CDR1 SGHRS and CDR2 YFSETQ. Here the CDR3 DNA reads TGCGCCAGCAGCTTGGGGGGGCAGAGCAATCAGCCCCAGCATTTT. Translating gives CASSLGGQSNQPQHF.

V usage is TRBV5-1 and J usage is TRBJ1-3; maybe TRBD1 (5 bases). This CDR3 has 14 amino acids. The V end was cut by 3 bases, the J end by 1 base, with 8 bases between. Germline-derived CDR1 and CDR2 are SGHRS and YFSETQ. The CDR3 coding sequence is TGCGCCAGCAGCTCGGCAGGGTCTGGAAACACCATATATTTT. Its protein product is CASSSAGSGNTIYF.